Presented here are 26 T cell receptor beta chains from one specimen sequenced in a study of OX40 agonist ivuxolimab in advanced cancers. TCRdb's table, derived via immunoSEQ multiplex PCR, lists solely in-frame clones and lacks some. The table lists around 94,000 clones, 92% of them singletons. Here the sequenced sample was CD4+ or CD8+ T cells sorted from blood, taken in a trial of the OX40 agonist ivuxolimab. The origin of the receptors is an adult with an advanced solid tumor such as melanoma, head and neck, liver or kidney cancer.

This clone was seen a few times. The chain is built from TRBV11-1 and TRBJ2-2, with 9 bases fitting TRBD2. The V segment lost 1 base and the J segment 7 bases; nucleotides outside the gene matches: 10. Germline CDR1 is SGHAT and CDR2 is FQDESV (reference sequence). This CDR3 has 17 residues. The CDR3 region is CASSLVKGLAVYGELFF. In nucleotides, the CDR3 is TGTGCCAGCAGCTTAGTAAAGGGACTAGCAGTTTACGGGGAGCTGTTTTTT.

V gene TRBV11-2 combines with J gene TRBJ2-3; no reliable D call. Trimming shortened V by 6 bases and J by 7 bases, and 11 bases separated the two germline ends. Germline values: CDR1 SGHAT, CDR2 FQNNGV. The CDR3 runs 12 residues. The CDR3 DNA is TGTGCCAGCAGTCCTACACAGAATACGCAGTATTTT. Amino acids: CASSPTQNTQYF.

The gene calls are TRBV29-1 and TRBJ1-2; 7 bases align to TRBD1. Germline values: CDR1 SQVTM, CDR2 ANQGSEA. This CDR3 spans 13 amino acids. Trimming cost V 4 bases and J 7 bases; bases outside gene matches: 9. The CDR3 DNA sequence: TGCAGCGTTGTGGGGACAGCCGTTGGTGGCTACACCTTC. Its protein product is CSVVGTAVGGYTF.

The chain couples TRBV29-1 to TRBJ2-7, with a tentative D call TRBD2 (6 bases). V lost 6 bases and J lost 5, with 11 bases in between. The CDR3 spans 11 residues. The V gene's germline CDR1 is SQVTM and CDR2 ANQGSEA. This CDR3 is CSVSGLNEQYF. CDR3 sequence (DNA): TGCAGCGTATCGGGACTCAACGAGCAGTACTTC.

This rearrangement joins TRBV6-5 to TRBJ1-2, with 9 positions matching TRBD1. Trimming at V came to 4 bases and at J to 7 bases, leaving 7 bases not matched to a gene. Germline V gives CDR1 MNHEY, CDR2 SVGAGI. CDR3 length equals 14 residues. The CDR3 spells CASSSGTGSLGYTF. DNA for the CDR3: TGTGCCAGCAGTTCCGGGACAGGGTCTCTTGGCTACACCTTC.

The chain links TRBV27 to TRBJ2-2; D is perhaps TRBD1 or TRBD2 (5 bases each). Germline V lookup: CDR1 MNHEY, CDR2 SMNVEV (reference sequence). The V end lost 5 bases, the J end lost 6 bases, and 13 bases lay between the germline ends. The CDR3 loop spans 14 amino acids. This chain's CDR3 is CASSLGPLSGELFF. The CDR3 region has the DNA TGTGCCAGCAGTCTGGGACCTCTCTCCGGGGAGCTGTTTTTT.

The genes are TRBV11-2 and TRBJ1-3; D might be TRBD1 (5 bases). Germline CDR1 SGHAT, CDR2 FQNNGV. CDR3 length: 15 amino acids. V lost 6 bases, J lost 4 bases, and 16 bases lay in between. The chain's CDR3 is CASSLRGAAGNTIYF. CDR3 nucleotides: TGTGCCAGCAGTTTACGCGGGGCTGCAGGAAACACCATATATTTT.

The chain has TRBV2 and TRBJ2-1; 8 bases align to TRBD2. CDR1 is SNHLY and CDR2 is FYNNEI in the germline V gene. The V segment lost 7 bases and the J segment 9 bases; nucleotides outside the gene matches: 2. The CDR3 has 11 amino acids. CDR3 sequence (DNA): TGTGCCAGCAAAGGGACTAGTGAGCAGTTCTTC. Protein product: CASKGTSEQFF.

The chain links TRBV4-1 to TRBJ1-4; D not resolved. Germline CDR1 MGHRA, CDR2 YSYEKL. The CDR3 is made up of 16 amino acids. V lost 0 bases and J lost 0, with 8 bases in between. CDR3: CASSQERQATNEKLFF. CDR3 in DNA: TGCGCCAGCAGCCAAGAACGGCAGGCAACTAATGAAAAACTGTTTTTT.

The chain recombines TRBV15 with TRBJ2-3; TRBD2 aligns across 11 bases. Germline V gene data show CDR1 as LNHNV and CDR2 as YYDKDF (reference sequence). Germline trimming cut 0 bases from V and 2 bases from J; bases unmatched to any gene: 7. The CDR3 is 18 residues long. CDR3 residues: CATSRDKTSGADTDTQYF. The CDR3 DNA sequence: TGTGCCACCAGCAGAGATAAGACTAGCGGGGCCGACACAGATACGCAGTATTTT.

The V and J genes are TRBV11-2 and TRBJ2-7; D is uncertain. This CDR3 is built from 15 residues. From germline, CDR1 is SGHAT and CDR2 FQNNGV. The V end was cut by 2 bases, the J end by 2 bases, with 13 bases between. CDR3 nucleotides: TGTGCCAGCAGCTTATGGTCTCCGGAAACCTACGAGCAGTACTTC. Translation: CASSLWSPETYEQYF.

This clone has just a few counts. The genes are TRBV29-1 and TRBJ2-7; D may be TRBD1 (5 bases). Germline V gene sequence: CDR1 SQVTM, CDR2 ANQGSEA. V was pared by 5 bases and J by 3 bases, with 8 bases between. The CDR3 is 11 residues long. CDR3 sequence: CSVQGDYEQYF. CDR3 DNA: TGCAGCGTTCAAGGGGACTACGAGCAGTACTTC.

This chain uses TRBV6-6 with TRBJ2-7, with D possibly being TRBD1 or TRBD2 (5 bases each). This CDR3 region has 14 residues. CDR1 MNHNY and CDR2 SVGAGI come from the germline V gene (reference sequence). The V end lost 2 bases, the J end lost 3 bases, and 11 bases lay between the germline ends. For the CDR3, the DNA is TGTGCCAGCAGTTACCAGGGAGAGGGCTACGAGCAGTACTTC. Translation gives CASSYQGEGYEQYF.

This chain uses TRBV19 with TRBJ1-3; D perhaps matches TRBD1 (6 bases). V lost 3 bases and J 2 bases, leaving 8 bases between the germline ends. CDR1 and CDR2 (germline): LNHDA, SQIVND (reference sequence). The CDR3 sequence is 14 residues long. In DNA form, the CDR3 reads TGTGCCAGTAGTATCGAGGGGGCTGGAAACACCATATATTTT. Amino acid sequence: CASSIEGAGNTIYF.

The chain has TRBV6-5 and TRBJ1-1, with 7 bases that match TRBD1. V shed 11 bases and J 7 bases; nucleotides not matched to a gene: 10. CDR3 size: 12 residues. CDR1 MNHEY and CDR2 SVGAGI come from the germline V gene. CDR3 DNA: TGTGCCTCAGGGGGAGGGCTTGGTGAAGCTTTCTTT. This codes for CASGGGLGEAFF.

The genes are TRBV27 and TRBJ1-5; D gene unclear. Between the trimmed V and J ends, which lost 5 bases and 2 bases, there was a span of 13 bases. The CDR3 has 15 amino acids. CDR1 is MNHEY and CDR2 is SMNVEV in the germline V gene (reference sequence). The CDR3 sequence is CASSPTRHGNQPQHF. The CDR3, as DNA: TGTGCCAGCAGTCCCACCAGACATGGCAATCAGCCCCAGCATTTT.

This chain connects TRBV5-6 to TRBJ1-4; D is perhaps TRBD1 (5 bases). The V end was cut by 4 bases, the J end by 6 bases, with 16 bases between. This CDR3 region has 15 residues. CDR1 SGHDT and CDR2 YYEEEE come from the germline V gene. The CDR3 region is CASSGRFGQDEKLFF. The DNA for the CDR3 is TGTGCCAGCAGCGGGCGCTTCGGACAAGATGAAAAACTGTTTTTT.

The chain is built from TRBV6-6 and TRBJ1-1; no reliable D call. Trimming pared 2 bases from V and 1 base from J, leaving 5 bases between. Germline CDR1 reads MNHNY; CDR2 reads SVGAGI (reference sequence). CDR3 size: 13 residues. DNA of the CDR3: TGTGCCAGCAGTTACGGAGGGAACACTGAAGCTTTCTTT. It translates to CASSYGGNTEAFF.

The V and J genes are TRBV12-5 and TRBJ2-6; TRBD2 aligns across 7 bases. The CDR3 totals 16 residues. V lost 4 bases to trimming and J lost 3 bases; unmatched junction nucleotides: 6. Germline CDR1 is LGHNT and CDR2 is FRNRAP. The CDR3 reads CASGWGTNIGANVLTF. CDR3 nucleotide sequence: TGTGCTAGTGGTTGGGGGACTAATATTGGGGCCAACGTCCTGACTTTC.

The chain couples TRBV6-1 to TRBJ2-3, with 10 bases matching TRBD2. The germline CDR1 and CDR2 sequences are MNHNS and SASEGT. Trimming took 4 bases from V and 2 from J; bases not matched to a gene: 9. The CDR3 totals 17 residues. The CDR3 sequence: CASSGTSGPRPTDTQYF. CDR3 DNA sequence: TGTGCCAGCAGTGGGACTAGCGGACCCCGACCCACAGATACGCAGTATTTT.

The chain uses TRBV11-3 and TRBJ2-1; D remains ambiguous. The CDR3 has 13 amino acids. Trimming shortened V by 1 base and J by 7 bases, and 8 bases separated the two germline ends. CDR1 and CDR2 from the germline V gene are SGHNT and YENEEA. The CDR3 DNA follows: TGTGCCAGCAGCTTAGCCGGCGATAATGAGCAGTTCTTC. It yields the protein CASSLAGDNEQFF.

Here the CDR3 DNA reads TGTGCCACCAGCAGAGTGGGCTACGAGCAGTACTTC. Translation gives CATSRVGYEQYF. The chain couples TRBV15 to TRBJ2-7; D gene ambiguous. Germline-derived CDR1 and CDR2 are LNHNV and YYDKDF (reference sequence). There are 12 residues in the CDR3. V lost 1 base and J 3 bases, leaving 4 bases between the germline ends.

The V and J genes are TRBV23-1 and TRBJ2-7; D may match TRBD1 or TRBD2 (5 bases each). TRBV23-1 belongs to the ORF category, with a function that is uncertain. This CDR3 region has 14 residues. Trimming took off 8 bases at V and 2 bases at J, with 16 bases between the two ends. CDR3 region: CASRFGTEPYEQYF. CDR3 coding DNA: TGCGCCAGCCGTTTCGGGACGGAACCCTACGAGCAGTACTTC.

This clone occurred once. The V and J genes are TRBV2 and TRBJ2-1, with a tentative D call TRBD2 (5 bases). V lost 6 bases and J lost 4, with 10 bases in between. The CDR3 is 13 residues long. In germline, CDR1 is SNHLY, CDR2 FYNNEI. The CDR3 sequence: CASRDAGYNEQFF. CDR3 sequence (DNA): TGTGCCAGCAGGGATGCGGGTTACAATGAGCAGTTCTTC. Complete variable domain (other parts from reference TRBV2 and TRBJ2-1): EPEVTQTPSHQVTQMGQEVILRCVPISNHLYFYWYRQILGQKVEFLVSFYNNEISEKSEIFDDQFSVERPDGSNFTLKIRSTKLEDSAMYFCASRDAGYNEQFFGPGTRLTVL.

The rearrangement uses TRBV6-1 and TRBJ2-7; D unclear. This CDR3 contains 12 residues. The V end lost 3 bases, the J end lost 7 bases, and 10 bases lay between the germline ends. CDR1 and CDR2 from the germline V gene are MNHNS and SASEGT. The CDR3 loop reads CASSDTIREQYF. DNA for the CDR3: TGTGCCAGCAGTGATACCATAAGGGAGCAGTACTTC.

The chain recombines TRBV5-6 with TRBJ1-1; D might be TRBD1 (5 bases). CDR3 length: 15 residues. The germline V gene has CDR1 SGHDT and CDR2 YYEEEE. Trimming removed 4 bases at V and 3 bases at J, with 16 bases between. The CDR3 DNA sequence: TGTGCCAGCAGCGCCGGAGGGGAGGAGTACACTGAAGCTTTCTTT. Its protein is CASSAGGEEYTEAFF.